This T cell receptor beta chain emerged from a study of cytomegalovirus exposure and HLA in healthy donors. The primer mix had 60 Vbeta and 13 Jbeta primers. The protocol was immunoSEQ multiplex PCR, while the TCRdb copy is restricted to in-frame clones and leaves out a portion. The sample records more than 150,000 clones, 82% being singletons. CDR3 length: 15 residues. V lost 1 base and J lost 1, with 10 bases in between. Germline V lookup: CDR1 KGHSH, CDR2 LQKENI. The chain is built from TRBV18 and TRBJ1-1, with D possibly TRBD1 on 6 matching bases. Sequenced: PBMCs. This receptor was identified in a middle-aged man in good health and CMV-seronegative. In DNA, the CDR3 is TGTGCCAGCTCACCACGGACAGAGGCGAACACTGAAGCTTTCTTT. This codes for CASSPRTEANTEAFF.